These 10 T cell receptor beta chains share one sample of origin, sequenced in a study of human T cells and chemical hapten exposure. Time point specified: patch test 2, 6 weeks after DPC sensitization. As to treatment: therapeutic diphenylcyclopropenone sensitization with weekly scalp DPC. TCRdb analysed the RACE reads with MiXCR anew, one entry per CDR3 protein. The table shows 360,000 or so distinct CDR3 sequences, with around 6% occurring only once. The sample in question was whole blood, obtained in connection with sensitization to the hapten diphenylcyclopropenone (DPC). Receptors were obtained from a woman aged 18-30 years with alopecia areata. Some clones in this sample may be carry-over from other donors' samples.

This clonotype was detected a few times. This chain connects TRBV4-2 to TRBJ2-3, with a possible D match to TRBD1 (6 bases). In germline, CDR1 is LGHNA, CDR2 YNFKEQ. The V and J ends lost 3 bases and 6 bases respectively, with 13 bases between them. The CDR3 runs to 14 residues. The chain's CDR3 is CASSQNRVMDTQYF. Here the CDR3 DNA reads TGTGCCAGCAGCCAGAACAGGGTTATGGATACGCAGTATTTT.

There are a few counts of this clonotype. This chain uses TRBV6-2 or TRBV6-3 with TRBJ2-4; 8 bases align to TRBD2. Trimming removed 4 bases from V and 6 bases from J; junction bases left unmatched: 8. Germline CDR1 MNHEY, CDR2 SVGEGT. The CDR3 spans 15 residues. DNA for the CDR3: TGTGCCAGCAGTTTCTACGGGAGGGTTGGAAACATTCAGTACTTC. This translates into CASSFYGRVGNIQYF.

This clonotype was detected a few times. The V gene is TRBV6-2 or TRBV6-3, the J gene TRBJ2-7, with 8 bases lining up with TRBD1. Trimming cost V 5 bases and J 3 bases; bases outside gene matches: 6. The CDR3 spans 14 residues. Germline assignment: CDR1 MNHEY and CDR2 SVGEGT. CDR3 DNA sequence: TGTGCCAGCAGTCACCGCGGGACAGGCTACGAGCAGTACTTC. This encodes CASSHRGTGYEQYF.

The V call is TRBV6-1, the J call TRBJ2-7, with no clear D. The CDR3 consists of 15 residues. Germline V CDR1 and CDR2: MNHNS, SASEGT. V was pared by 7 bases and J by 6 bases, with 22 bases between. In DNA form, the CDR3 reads TGTGCCAGCAAGGCCCCCGCCCCCGAAGGAACCGAGCAGTACTTC. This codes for CASKAPAPEGTEQYF.

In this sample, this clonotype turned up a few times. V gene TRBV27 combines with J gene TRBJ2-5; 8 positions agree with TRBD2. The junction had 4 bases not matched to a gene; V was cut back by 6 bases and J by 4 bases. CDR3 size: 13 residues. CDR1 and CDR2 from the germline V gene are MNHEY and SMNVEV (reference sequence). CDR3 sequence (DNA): TGTGCCAGCAGGCGGGGGGTGAGAGAGACCCAGTACTTC. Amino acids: CASRRGVRETQYF.

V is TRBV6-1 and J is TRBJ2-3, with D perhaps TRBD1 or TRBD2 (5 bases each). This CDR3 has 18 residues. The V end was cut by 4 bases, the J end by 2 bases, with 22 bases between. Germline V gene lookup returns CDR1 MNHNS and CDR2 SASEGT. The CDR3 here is CASSGTTGRLRTTDTQYF. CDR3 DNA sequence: TGTGCCAGCAGTGGCACCACGGGACGCCTGCGAACCACAGATACGCAGTATTTT.

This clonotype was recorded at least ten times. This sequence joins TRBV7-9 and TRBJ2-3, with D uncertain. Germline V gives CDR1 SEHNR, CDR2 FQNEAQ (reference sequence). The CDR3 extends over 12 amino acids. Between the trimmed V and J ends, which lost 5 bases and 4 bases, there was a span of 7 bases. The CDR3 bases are TGTGCCAGCAGCCCAGTGGCAGATACGCAGTATTTT. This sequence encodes CASSPVADTQYF. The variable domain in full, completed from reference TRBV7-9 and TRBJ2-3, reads DTGVSQNPRHKITKRGQNVTFRCDPISEHNRLYWYRQTLGQGPEFLTYFQNEAQLEKSRLLSDRFSAERPKGSFSTLEIQRTEQGDSAMYLCASSPVADTQYFGPGTRLTVL.

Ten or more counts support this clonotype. The CDR3 sequence: CSVLPGTSVLNEQFF. The CDR3, as DNA: TGCAGCGTCCTGCCCGGGACTAGCGTTTTGAATGAGCAGTTCTTC. The rearrangement joins TRBV29-1 to TRBJ2-1; 10 nucleotides line up with TRBD2. Germline V lookup: CDR1 SQVTM, CDR2 ANQGSEA. V lost 6 bases, J lost 7 bases, and 12 bases stayed unmatched. The CDR3 consists of 15 residues.

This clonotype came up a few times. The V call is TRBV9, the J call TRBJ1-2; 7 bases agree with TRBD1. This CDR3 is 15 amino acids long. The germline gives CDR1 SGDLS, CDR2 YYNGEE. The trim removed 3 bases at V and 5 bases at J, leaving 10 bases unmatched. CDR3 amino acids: CASSETGVRLYGYTF. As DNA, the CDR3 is TGTGCCAGCAGCGAAACAGGGGTTAGGCTGTATGGCTACACCTTC.

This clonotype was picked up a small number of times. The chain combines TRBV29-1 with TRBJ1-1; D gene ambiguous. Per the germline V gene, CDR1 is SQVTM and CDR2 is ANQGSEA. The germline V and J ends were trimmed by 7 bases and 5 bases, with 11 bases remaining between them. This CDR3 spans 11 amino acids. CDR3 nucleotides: TGCAGCGCCATGGGCACGACTGAAGCTTTCTTT. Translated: CSAMGTTEAFF.